These 12 T cell receptor beta chains originate from one sample sequenced in a study of blood T cells in healthy people across ages (dated by TCRdb to about 2015). Libraries were prepared through 5' RACE. The sample was run on an Illumina HiSeq 2500. A second PCR of about 7 to 12 cycles was run with a J-beta primer mix and a sample-barcoded 5' primer. Through fastp at Q25 and MiXCR, TCRdb rebuilt clones from the public reads, retaining in-frame beta chains. CDR3 protein sequences are deduplicated, and each keeps its most common genes and DNA. Recorded for this sample are about 1.7 million distinct CDR3 sequences; 28% of them occurred a single time. In total, the top ten clones hold over 7% of the sample. Sequencing used blood. The receptors derive from a woman aged 25 to 45 in good health.

This clonotype turned up a few times. The J gene is TRBJ2-3, the V gene TRBV25-1; 7 nucleotides match TRBD2. V lost 3 bases, J lost 5 bases, and 8 bases stayed unmatched. Germline assignment: CDR1 MGHDK and CDR2 SYGVNS. This CDR3 has 15 amino acids. The CDR3: CASSDPLAEGDTQYF. CDR3 DNA: TGTGCCAGCAGTGATCCCCTAGCGGAGGGAGATACGCAGTATTTT.

V is TRBV29-1 and J is TRBJ1-2; unclear D gene. Per germline, CDR1 SQVTM and CDR2 ANQGSEA. V was pared by 4 bases and J by 3 bases, with 21 bases between. The CDR3 has 16 amino acids. The CDR3 sequence: CSVGPRLSLPHYGYTF. As DNA, the CDR3 is TGCAGCGTTGGCCCCAGACTCTCCCTCCCTCACTATGGCTACACCTTC.

This clonotype was recorded only once. A much larger clonotype is one base distant, so this may be a read error. V is TRBV20-1 and J is TRBJ2-1; D assignment may be TRBD1 or TRBD2 (6 bases each). The J call is uncertain, as TRBJ2-7 better fits the DNA end. Germline CDR1 is DFQATT and CDR2 is SNEGSKA (reference sequence). This CDR3 has 16 residues. The CDR3 loop is CSARPSRGLIYNEQYF. The CDR3 DNA follows: TGCAGTGCTAGACCTTCCAGGGGACTGATCTACAATGAGCAGTACTTC.

The table lists this clonotype with a few counts. This sequence joins TRBV12-3 or TRBV12-4 and TRBJ1-2, with D hard to call. Trimming removed 3 bases from V and 8 bases from J, with 13 bases in between. This CDR3 has 13 residues. The CDR3 nucleotides read TGTGCCAGCAGTTTCCGGGCCCTTCGGGGCTACACCTTC. Translation: CASSFRALRGYTF.

This sequence joins TRBV7-3 and TRBJ2-3; 7 nucleotides line up with TRBD2. Germline CDR1 reads SGHTA; CDR2 reads FQGTGA. The CDR3 has 16 amino acids. The trim removed 3 bases at V and 0 bases at J, leaving 6 bases unmatched. The CDR3 is CASSLTSLTSTDTQYF. CDR3 nucleotide sequence: TGTGCCAGCAGCTTGACTAGCCTTACTAGCACAGATACGCAGTATTTT.

With regard to this clonotype: Relative to the germline gene, one junction end is altered; a read error may explain this. V usage is TRBV6-6 and J usage is TRBJ2-4; TRBD1 is a possible D gene (6 bases). The tail of the sequence fits TRBJ2-7 better, so the J call may be wrong. The CDR3 runs 16 residues. CDR1 MNHNY and CDR2 SVGAGI come from the germline V gene (reference sequence). The chain's CDR3 is CASSDSEGQSLYEQYF. The DNA of the CDR3 is TGTGCCAGCAGTGACTCAGAGGGACAATCTCTCTACGAGCAGTACTTC.

This clonotype was recorded a few times. V is TRBV7-2 and J is TRBJ2-3, with D unresolved. Trimming removed 6 bases at V and 1 base at J, with 11 bases between. Germline V gene lookup returns CDR1 SGHTA and CDR2 FQGNSA. The CDR3 covers 14 residues. CDR3 sequence (DNA): TGTGCCAGCAGTTCGGCGTTTGGCACAGATACGCAGTATTTT. This translates into CASSSAFGTDTQYF.

This clonotype was counted many times. The V call is TRBV3-1, the J call TRBJ2-7; D is ambiguous. Germline CDR1 reads LGHDT; CDR2 reads YNNKEL (reference sequence). This CDR3 comprises 14 residues. Trimming took 5 bases from V and 2 from J, leaving 13 bases between them. The CDR3: CASSSHPITYEQYF. DNA of the CDR3: TGTGCCAGCAGCTCCCACCCCATCACCTACGAGCAGTACTTC.

This clonotype showed up just a few times. This chain's CDR3 is CASSVDAGSSYNEQYF. CDR3 bases: TGTGCCAGCAGCGTAGATGCGGGAAGCTCCTACAATGAGCAGTACTTC. The chain uses TRBV9 and TRBJ2-1; D may be TRBD2 (6 bases). The better agreement between TRBJ2-7 and the DNA end casts doubt on the J call. Germline values: CDR1 SGDLS, CDR2 YYNGEE. The CDR3 has 16 residues.

There are a few counts of this clonotype. The chain is built from TRBV9 and TRBJ2-2; D gene unclear. The CDR3 spans 15 residues. The ends were cut back, 3 bases at V and 4 bases at J, with 13 bases in the middle. Looked up from germline, CDR1 is SGDLS and CDR2 is YYNGEE. The CDR3 DNA sequence: TGTGCCAGCAGCGCGGCTGGCCCAGCCACCGGGGAGCTGTTTTTT. Translating it yields CASSAAGPATGELFF.

This clonotype came up a few times. This sequence may be a read error, since a much larger clone differs from it by one base. J is TRBJ1-2 and V is TRBV4-3, with a tentative D call TRBD1 (5 bases). CDR1 and CDR2 (germline): LGHNA, YSLEER. This CDR3 is 15 amino acids long. The ends were cut back, 0 bases at V and 4 bases at J, with 12 bases in the middle. CDR3 region: CASSQEPGTIYGYTF. For the CDR3, the DNA is TGCGCCAGCAGCCAAGAGCCAGGGACTATCTATGGCTACACCTTC.

Concerning this clonotype itself: Given a much more abundant clone one base away, this may be a read error. V is TRBV29-1 and J is TRBJ2-7; 8 bases fit TRBD2. Germline V gives CDR1 SQVTM, CDR2 ANQGSEA. The CDR3 consists of 12 residues. The CDR3 sequence is CSAGRGAYERYF. DNA of the CDR3: TGCAGCGCCGGGAGGGGAGCCTACGAGCGGTACTTC.